This is a list of T cell receptor beta chains from one sample in a study of resident and recirculating memory T cells in vitiligo. Generated by immunoSEQ multiplex PCR, the TCRdb table keeps only in-frame clones and is missing some. Of about 42,000 clones detected, nearly 95% appear once; the ten largest clones hold about 4.5%. Sequencing was carried out using blood. The receptors were sampled from a male donor with vitiligo. Both conserved end residues are part of each CDR3. A D gene is named only where the DNA matches it firmly. Expanded clones get a size class; other rows say once, few or many, or leave the size out.

TRBJ2-3,NA,TRBV10-3,NA,CAISESRGLRDTQYF,TGTGCCATCAGTGAGAGCCGGGGTCTAAGGGATACGCAGTATTTT
TRBJ1-5,NA,TRBV6-6,NA,CASRWTEYSNQPQHF,TGTGCCAGCAGATGGACAGAGTATAGCAATCAGCCCCAGCATTTT
TRBJ2-2,NA,TRBV5-6,NA,CASSLEGGGFTGELFF,TGTGCCAGCAGCTTGGAGGGAGGAGGTTTCACCGGGGAGCTGTTTTTT
TRBJ1-4,NA,TRBV11-2,NA,CASSGGLDEKLFF,TGTGCCAGCAGCGGGGGGTTAGATGAAAAACTGTTTTTT
TRBJ2-7,TRBD2,TRBV7-2,NA,CASSLRPSTTSGAPYEQYF,TGTGCCAGCAGCTTAAGACCTTCCACGACTAGCGGGGCCCCATACGAGCAGTACTTC
TRBJ1-1,TRBD1,TRBV7-8,NA,CASSLLWTGVGTEAFF,TGTGCCAGCAGCTTATTGTGGACAGGAGTTGGAACTGAAGCTTTCTTT
TRBJ1-5,NA,TRBV4-1,NA,CASSQVEGGNQPQHF,TGCGCCAGCAGCCAAGTCGAGGGGGGCAATCAGCCCCAGCATTTT
TRBJ2-5,TRBD2,TRBV4-2,NA,CASSERKDSSGEQETQYF,TGTGCCAGCAGCGAAAGAAAGGACTCTAGCGGGGAGCAAGAGACCCAGTACTTC
TRBJ2-3,NA,TRBV12-5,NA,CASAPPRRGLVTDTQYF,TGTGCTAGTGCCCCCCCCCGTAGAGGTTTGGTAACAGATACGCAGTATTTT
TRBJ2-7,NA,TRBV28,NA,CASSGGTTYEQYF,TGTGCCAGCAGTGGAGGCACTACCTACGAGCAGTACTTC
TRBJ1-6,NA,TRBV7-2,few,CASSLALGDNSPLHF,TGTGCCAGCAGCTTAGCCCTGGGCGATAATTCACCCCTCCACTTT
TRBJ1-4,NA,TRBV5-6,once,CASSLTDEKLFF,TGTGCCAGCAGCTTGACGGATGAAAAACTGTTTTTT
TRBJ2-3,TRBD1,TRBV5-1,NA,CASSLGTGGTDTQYF,TGCGCCAGCAGCTTGGGGACAGGGGGCACAGATACGCAGTATTTT
TRBJ2-1,NA,TRBV7-7,NA,CASATGPLYNEQFF,TGTGCCAGTGCGACAGGACCCCTCTACAATGAGCAGTTCTTC
TRBJ2-5,TRBD2,TRBV29-1,NA,CSFSGGGETQYF,TGCAGCTTTAGCGGGGGCGGGGAGACCCAGTACTTC
TRBJ1-2,NA,TRBV7-8,NA,CATLGGARRYGYTF,TGTGCCACCCTGGGAGGGGCACGCCGCTATGGCTACACCTTC
TRBJ2-5,NA,TRBV5-4,NA,CASSLEPDQETQYF,TGTGCCAGCAGCTTGGAGCCTGACCAAGAGACCCAGTACTTC
TRBJ1-1,TRBD1,TRBV6-1,NA,CASRGDRGTNTEAFF,TGTGCCAGCAGAGGGGACAGGGGGACGAACACTGAAGCTTTCTTT